This TCR beta chain was sequenced for a study of T cells in Graves' hyperthyroidism and ophthalmopathy. There were TCR beta CDR3 regions amplified from RNA transcripts. TCR CDR3 underwent first-round RT-PCR with the HTBI primer set. MiXCR, applied by TCRdb to the multiplex PCR reads, yields one record per CDR3 protein. The sample includes approximately 58,000 distinct CDR3 sequences, roughly 49% of them seen just once. Unmatched junction bases numbered 4, after V lost 6 bases and J lost 5 bases. CDR1 and CDR2 (germline): DFQATT, SNEGSKA (reference sequence). The CDR3 totals 12 residues. The chain joins TRBV20-1 to TRBJ2-5; 9 bases are a match to TRBD1. Material for sequencing was blood. The TCR comes from a young woman with Graves' ophthalmopathy. The chain's CDR3 is CSASGTGETQYF. The CDR3 nucleotides read TGCAGTGCCTCCGGGACAGGGGAGACCCAGTACTTC.